The 22 T cell receptor beta chains listed next were all sequenced from one sample in a study of blood T cell repertoires in COVID-19. Sequencing used immunoSEQ multiplex PCR; TCRdb keeps in-frame clones, though not all of them. This table has tens of thousands of clones, approximately 83% appearing once. Sequenced input: peripheral blood. These receptor sequences come from a woman aged 60-75 years with acute or convalescent COVID-19.

The V call is TRBV19, the J call TRBJ1-4; possible D gene TRBD1, 6 bases. CDR3 length: 14 amino acids. Trimming stripped 3 bases from V and 6 bases from J, with 11 bases between. Germline V gene sequence: CDR1 LNHDA, CDR2 SQIVND (reference sequence). CDR3 DNA: TGTGCCAGTAGTATCGGGGGGCGCTATGAAAAACTGTTTTTT. Translated, it gives CASSIGGRYEKLFF.

The V gene is TRBV20-1, the J gene TRBJ1-2; no firm D call. V was cut by 6 bases and J by 8 bases, with 13 bases left in between. The germline V gene has CDR1 DFQATT and CDR2 SNEGSKA (reference sequence). The CDR3 totals 11 residues. The CDR3 sequence is CSATGPWGYTF. The CDR3, as DNA: TGCAGTGCGACGGGTCCCTGGGGCTACACCTTC.

This clone was picked up one time. V and J are TRBV18 and TRBJ1-2; D is unclear. The CDR3 is 16 amino acids. The germline CDR1 and CDR2 sequences are KGHSH and LQKENI. Between the trimmed V and J ends, which lost 2 bases and 2 bases, there was a span of 15 bases. The CDR3 DNA reads TGTGCCAGCTCACCATCAGCAGCGGGCCAGAACTATGGCTACACCTTC. Its translation is CASSPSAAGQNYGYTF.

V and J are TRBV5-6 and TRBJ1-5, with 12 bases identical to TRBD1. Trimming at V came to 4 bases and at J to 6 bases, leaving 5 bases not matched to a gene. CDR1 is SGHDT and CDR2 is YYEEEE in the germline V gene. This CDR3 spans 15 amino acids. The CDR3 sequence: CASSRGTGGGQPQHF. The DNA for the CDR3 is TGTGCCAGCAGCCGCGGGACAGGGGGCGGTCAGCCCCAGCATTTT.

The gene calls are TRBV6-4 and TRBJ2-1, with 10 bases identical to TRBD2. This CDR3 is 15 amino acids long. Germline values: CDR1 MRHNA, CDR2 SNTAGT. With V trimmed by 6 bases and J by 7 bases, 9 bases remained unmatched. This chain's CDR3 is CASSGSGGALNEQFF. In DNA form, the CDR3 reads TGTGCCAGCAGCGGAAGCGGGGGGGCCTTGAATGAGCAGTTCTTC.

V gene TRBV2 combines with J gene TRBJ1-1, with 8 bases that match TRBD1. CDR1 SNHLY and CDR2 FYNNEI come from the germline V gene. CDR3 size: 15 residues. V dropped 4 bases and J dropped 4; count of bases not matched to a gene: 8. The CDR3 bases are TGTGCCAGCAGTGCCAACGGACAGGGCTCCACTGAAGCTTTCTTT. Translation gives CASSANGQGSTEAFF.

This clone was found once. The chain employs TRBV3-1 (or the pseudogene TRBV3-2) and TRBJ2-1, with TRBD2 identical over 13 bases. The CDR3 loop spans 16 amino acids. Germline CDR1 LGHDT, CDR2 YNNKEL (reference sequence). V shed 5 bases, J shed 3 bases, and the junction held 4 bases outside the gene matches. CDR3 in DNA: TGTGCCAGCAGCTCCTGGACTAGCGGGGGCTACAATGAGCAGTTCTTC. It codes for CASSSWTSGGYNEQFF.

The chain employs TRBV5-1 and TRBJ2-2, with TRBD2 matching 7 bases. CDR3 length: 15 residues. V shed 2 bases, J shed 3 bases, and the junction held 4 bases outside the gene matches. The V gene's germline CDR1 is SGHRS and CDR2 YFSETQ. For the CDR3, the DNA is TGCGCCAGCAGCTTCGGGGGGTCGGACACCGGGGAGCTGTTTTTT. Residues: CASSFGGSDTGELFF.

This chain uses TRBV19 with TRBJ2-7, with 9 bases aligning to TRBD1. Trimming removed 7 bases from V and 6 bases from J; junction bases left unmatched: 13. This CDR3 contains 15 residues. Germline assignment: CDR1 LNHDA and CDR2 SQIVND (reference sequence). Written as DNA, the CDR3 is TGTGCCAGTACAAGACAGGGGGACGTTGTATCCGAGCAGTACTTC. Protein sequence: CASTRQGDVVSEQYF. Complete variable domain (other parts from reference TRBV19 and TRBJ2-7): DGGITQSPKYLFRKEGQNVTLSCEQNLNHDAMYWYRQDPGQGLRLIYYSQIVNDFQKGDIAEGYSVSREKKESFPLTVTSAQKNPTAFYLCASTRQGDVVSEQYFGPGTRLTVT.

The chain couples TRBV13 to TRBJ1-6; 9 nucleotides line up with TRBD1. This CDR3 contains 15 residues. Germline V gives CDR1 PRHDT, CDR2 FYEKMQ (reference sequence). Trimming at V came to 7 bases and at J to 2 bases, leaving 3 bases not matched to a gene. The CDR3 region has the DNA TGTGCCAGCACCGGACAGGGGACCTATAATTCACCCCTCCACTTT. This translates into CASTGQGTYNSPLHF.

The chain links TRBV9 to TRBJ1-3, with D possibly TRBD1 on 5 matching bases. Trimming cost V 4 bases and J 10 bases, with 12 bases left between them. This CDR3 comprises 12 residues. Germline V gene sequence: CDR1 SGDLS, CDR2 YYNGEE. The CDR3 loop is CASSPGGVTIYF. CDR3 DNA sequence: TGTGCCAGCAGCCCCGGGGGGGTGACCATATATTTT.

The rearrangement links TRBV5-1 to TRBJ2-7; D ambiguous. The V end lost 4 bases, the J end lost 2 bases, and 13 bases lay between the germline ends. Germline V CDR1 and CDR2: SGHRS, YFSETQ. The CDR3 extends over 14 amino acids. The CDR3 sequence is CASSERLGTYEQYF. The CDR3 DNA follows: TGCGCCAGCAGCGAAAGACTGGGTACCTACGAGCAGTACTTC.

This clone occurred a few times. J is TRBJ1-1 and V is TRBV29-1; D is uncertain. V was trimmed by 3 bases and J by 1 base, leaving 9 bases between them. CDR3 length: 13 residues. The germline gives CDR1 SQVTM, CDR2 ANQGSEA. In nucleotides, the CDR3 is TGCAGCGTTGAGTGGAGGTCGAACACTGAAGCTTTCTTT. It yields the protein CSVEWRSNTEAFF.

The chain's CDR3 is CASSQQGPSTDTQYF. The CDR3 DNA is TGTGCCAGCAGCCAACAGGGCCCGAGCACAGATACGCAGTATTTT. The chain couples TRBV6-5 to TRBJ2-3, with D maybe TRBD1 (6 bases). There are 15 residues in the CDR3. The V and J ends lost 6 bases and 0 bases respectively, with 13 bases between them. From germline, CDR1 is MNHEY and CDR2 SVGAGI.

This chain joins TRBV5-4 and TRBJ1-1, with 8 bases matching TRBD1. In germline, CDR1 is SGHNT, CDR2 YYREEE (reference sequence). J gave up 1 base and V 4 bases, and 12 bases lay outside the gene matches. The CDR3 extends over 17 amino acids. The CDR3 region has the DNA TGTGCCAGCAGCCCCTCCCTGCCCAGGGGGCCGAACACTGAAGCTTTCTTT. The encoded protein is CASSPSLPRGPNTEAFF.

This clone was seen only once. The J gene is TRBJ1-6, the V gene TRBV5-4; 9 bases match TRBD1. This CDR3 spans 15 amino acids. CDR1 is SGHNT and CDR2 is YYREEE in the germline V gene (reference sequence). The J segment lost 2 bases and the V segment lost 5 bases, leaving 2 bases of the junction unmatched. CDR3: CASRGTGTYNSPLHF. In DNA form, the CDR3 reads TGTGCCAGCAGGGGGACAGGGACCTATAATTCACCCCTCCACTTT.

This sequence joins TRBV5-1 and TRBJ2-2; D is ambiguous. Germline loops: CDR1 SGHRS, CDR2 YFSETQ. The CDR3 extends over 18 amino acids. With 1 base removed from V and 3 bases from J, the gap between germline ends came to 19 bases. The CDR3 DNA follows: TGCGCCAGCAGCTTGTTCCCCTCTAACGATCCGGACACCGGGGAGCTGTTTTTT. It is translated as CASSLFPSNDPDTGELFF.

The chain employs TRBV2 and TRBJ2-7; a weak D match, TRBD1 (5 bases). Trimming stripped 2 bases from V and 3 bases from J, with 14 bases between. CDR1 and CDR2 from the germline V gene are SNHLY and FYNNEI. The CDR3 covers 15 residues. CDR3 sequence reads: CASSESQGLYYEQYF. As DNA, the CDR3 is TGTGCCAGCAGTGAATCGCAGGGCCTTTACTACGAGCAGTACTTC. Using reference TRBV2 and TRBJ2-7 for the parts outside the CDR3, the full variable domain is EPEVTQTPSHQVTQMGQEVILRCVPISNHLYFYWYRQILGQKVEFLVSFYNNEISEKSEIFDDQFSVERPDGSNFTLKIRSTKLEDSAMYFCASSESQGLYYEQYFGPGTRLTVT.

This chain joins TRBV19 and TRBJ2-7, with 7 bases lining up with TRBD1. With 4 bases clipped from V and 1 base from J, the junction kept 4 bases outside the gene matches. Germline lookup yields CDR1 LNHDA and CDR2 SQIVND (reference sequence). This CDR3 has 14 amino acids. In DNA form, the CDR3 reads TGTGCCAGTAGTACACGGGACAGTTCCTACGAGCAGTACTTC. Translating gives CASSTRDSSYEQYF.

In its sample, this clone was seen once. For the CDR3, the DNA is TGTGCCATCAGTGAGGACAGGAGCAATCAGCCCCAGCATTTT. Translation gives CAISEDRSNQPQHF. The chain employs TRBV10-3 and TRBJ1-5; D perhaps matches TRBD1 (6 bases). The V end lost 2 bases, the J end lost 1 base, and 6 bases lay between the germline ends. Germline assignment: CDR1 ENHRY and CDR2 SYGVKD. This CDR3 spans 14 amino acids.

The gene calls are TRBV5-4 and TRBJ1-2, with a possible D match to TRBD1 (5 bases). V was trimmed by 4 bases and J by 7 bases, leaving 17 bases between them. The germline CDR1 and CDR2 sequences are SGHNT and YYREEE (reference sequence). The CDR3 loop spans 14 amino acids. The CDR3 coding sequence is TGTGCCAGCAGCCATTTCCAGGGTCAGAGTGGCTACACCTTC. Its protein is CASSHFQGQSGYTF.

The V and J genes are TRBV5-5 and TRBJ1-2; TRBD1 aligns across 10 bases. The CDR3 sequence is 16 residues long. Unmatched junction bases numbered 6, after V lost 3 bases and J lost 1 base. Germline lookup yields CDR1 SGHKS and CDR2 YYEKEE (reference sequence). The CDR3 reads CASSSGQGVVNYGYTF. CDR3 sequence (DNA): TGTGCCAGCAGCTCCGGACAGGGGGTGGTTAACTATGGCTACACCTTC.